These T cell receptor beta chains were read from a single sample in a study of blood T cell repertoires in COVID-19. Measured with immunoSEQ multiplex PCR; TCRdb has only the in-frame clones, and not every one. The sample lists 40,000 to 60,000 clones, 70% to 85% seen once, with 4% to 5.5% in the top ten. The sequencing input was peripheral blood. The receptors were sampled from a middle-aged man with active COVID-19. CDR3s include the opening cysteine and the closing phenylalanine or tryptophan. The D gene is left open where the match is weak. Rows give clone size only sometimes, using once, few, many, or a class for an expanded clone.

v_call	clone_size	j_call	d_call	cdr3_aa	cdr3_nt
TRBV9	-	TRBJ2-3	-	CASSVAGETDTQYF	TGTGCCAGCAGCGTAGCAGGGGAGACAGATACGCAGTATTTT
TRBV7-9	-	TRBJ1-2	-	CASSRDVYGYTF	TGTGCCAGCAGCCGGGATGTCTATGGCTACACCTTC
TRBV7-2	-	TRBJ2-3	TRBD2	CASSKPGLAGGRGTDTQYF	TGTGCCAGCAGCAAACCGGGACTAGCGGGGGGGCGGGGCACAGATACGCAGTATTTT
TRBV9	few	TRBJ1-5	-	CASSPGGGYQPQHF	TGTGCCAGCAGCCCCGGGGGGGGGTATCAGCCCCAGCATTTT
TRBV6-2/TRBV6-3	-	TRBJ1-2	-	CASTPVMGTGYTF	TGTGCCAGCACCCCGGTTATGGGGACAGGCTACACCTTC
TRBV7-8	-	TRBJ2-7	-	CASSLPSRYEQYF	TGTGCCAGCAGCTTACCCTCTAGGTACGAGCAGTACTTC
TRBV19	-	TRBJ1-6	TRBD1	CASSTLGTDNSPLHF	TGTGCCAGTAGTACCTTAGGGACAGATAATTCACCCCTCCACTTT
TRBV5-1	-	TRBJ1-1	-	CASSLAQGGGMNTEAFF	TGCGCCAGCAGCTTGGCACAGGGAGGGGGGATGAACACTGAAGCTTTCTTT
TRBV6-5	-	TRBJ2-2	-	CASRWTTNTGELFF	TGTGCCAGCAGGTGGACAACGAACACCGGGGAGCTGTTTTTT
TRBV6-5	-	TRBJ2-7	-	CASTQTGVFSYEQYF	TGTGCCAGCACACAAACGGGGGTCTTCTCCTACGAGCAGTACTTC
TRBV7-8	-	TRBJ1-6	TRBD1	CASSLQGQSPLHF	TGTGCCAGCAGTCTACAGGGGCAGTCACCCCTCCACTTT
TRBV7-6	few	TRBJ2-3	TRBD2	CASSTRLAGATDTQYF	TGTGCCAGCAGCACGAGACTAGCGGGGGCGACAGATACGCAGTATTTT
TRBV5-6	-	TRBJ2-3	TRBD2	CASIRGGTDTQYF	TGTGCCAGCATCCGGGGGGGCACAGATACGCAGTATTTT
TRBV4-1	-	TRBJ2-7	TRBD2	CASSTSGGLSYEQYF	TGCGCCAGCAGCACCAGCGGGGGGCTCTCCTACGAGCAGTACTTC
TRBV5-8	once	TRBJ2-3	TRBD2	CASSPTGTKFTDTQYF	TGTGCCAGCAGCCCGACTGGGACTAAATTCACAGATACGCAGTATTTT
TRBV6-5	-	TRBJ2-3	-	CATRGGGTDTQYF	TGTGCCACCAGGGGAGGGGGCACAGATACGCAGTATTTT
TRBV2	-	TRBJ2-3	-	CASSRDSSTDTQYF	TGTGCCAGCAGCCGAGACAGTAGCACAGATACGCAGTATTTT
TRBV10-2	-	TRBJ1-4	-	CASSESRGRGEKLFF	TGCGCCAGCAGTGAGTCGCGGGGGCGAGGTGAAAAACTGTTTTTT
TRBV5-6	-	TRBJ1-2	-	CASSPARVNYGYTF	TGTGCCAGCAGCCCGGCGCGGGTAAACTATGGCTACACCTTC
TRBV4-1	-	TRBJ2-2	TRBD2	CASSQVGEGSPGELFF	TGCGCCAGCAGCCAAGTAGGGGAGGGTTCCCCCGGGGAGCTGTTTTTT
TRBV6-5	-	TRBJ1-6	-	CASSMSLDNSPLHF	TGTGCCAGCAGTATGAGCCTTGATAATTCACCCCTCCACTTT
TRBV6-5	-	TRBJ2-5	-	CASSSFGLRGETQYF	TGTGCCAGCAGCTCCTTTGGGTTAAGGGGAGAGACCCAGTACTTC
TRBV10-2	once	TRBJ2-2	-	CASSGQGGTGELFF	TGCGCCAGCAGTGGACAGGGAGGCACCGGGGAGCTGTTTTTT
TRBV7-2	-	TRBJ2-7	-	CASSFFGENEQYF	TGTGCCAGCAGCTTCTTCGGGGAGAACGAGCAGTACTTC
TRBV3-1/TRBV3-2	-	TRBJ2-7	-	CASSSGTRAYEQYF	TGTGCCAGCAGCTCCGGGACACGAGCCTACGAGCAGTACTTC
TRBV4-1	-	TRBJ2-2	-	CASSQDTGEAGELFF	TGCGCCAGCAGCCAAGATACGGGGGAAGCCGGGGAGCTGTTTTTT
TRBV19	few	TRBJ1-6	TRBD1	CASSIPQGMGSPLHF	TGTGCCAGTAGTATCCCACAGGGGATGGGTTCACCCCTCCACTTT
TRBV6-5	once	TRBJ1-2	TRBD1	CASSFAQGAIGYTF	TGTGCCAGCAGTTTCGCGCAGGGGGCGATCGGCTACACCTTC
TRBV9	few	TRBJ2-7	TRBD1	CASSESRDSLSYEQYF	TGTGCCAGCAGCGAGTCCCGGGACAGCCTCTCCTACGAGCAGTACTTC
TRBV5-1	-	TRBJ1-1	-	CASSSLVVNTEAFF	TGCGCCAGCAGCTCCCTAGTTGTGAACACTGAAGCTTTCTTT
TRBV4-3	-	TRBJ2-3	TRBD2	CASSQGLAGGQDTQYF	TGCGCCAGCAGCCAGGGACTAGCGGGGGGGCAAGATACGCAGTATTTT
TRBV3-1/TRBV3-2	-	TRBJ1-4	TRBD1	CASSRRTGSNEKLFF	TGTGCCAGCAGCCGCCGGACAGGATCTAATGAAAAACTGTTTTTT
TRBV27	-	TRBJ2-2	-	CASRTKVKSNTGELFF	TGTGCCAGCCGAACTAAAGTAAAGTCTAACACCGGGGAGCTGTTTTTT
TRBV6-5	-	TRBJ2-7	-	CASSYPVGAYYEQYF	TGTGCCAGCAGTTACCCTGTTGGGGCTTACTACGAGCAGTACTTC
TRBV10-3	-	TRBJ2-5	TRBD2	CAISGTNQETQYF	TGTGCCATCAGCGGGACTAACCAAGAGACCCAGTACTTC
TRBV10-2	-	TRBJ2-1	-	CASSKGGFNNEQFF	TGCGCCAGCAGTAAAGGCGGGTTTAACAATGAGCAGTTCTTC
TRBV19	-	TRBJ1-5	-	CASTRGKGQPQHF	TGTGCCAGTACCCGCGGGAAAGGTCAGCCCCAGCATTTT
TRBV2	few	TRBJ2-1	-	CASSDLLGAAYNEQFF	TGTGCCAGCAGTGATCTTCTGGGGGCGGCCTACAATGAGCAGTTCTTC
TRBV7-2	-	TRBJ2-5	TRBD2	CASSFVPGLAGGQETQYF	TGTGCCAGCAGCTTCGTCCCGGGACTAGCGGGGGGCCAAGAGACCCAGTACTTC
TRBV10-3	-	TRBJ1-1	TRBD1	CAITPQGANTEAFF	TGTGCCATCACTCCGCAGGGGGCGAACACTGAAGCTTTCTTT
TRBV14	-	TRBJ2-5	-	CASSQVSNQETQYF	TGTGCCAGCAGCCAAGTGTCCAACCAAGAGACCCAGTACTTC
TRBV6-2/TRBV6-3	-	TRBJ2-7	TRBD2	CASSLAGGTYEQYF	TGTGCCAGCAGTTTAGCGGGGGGAACCTACGAGCAGTACTTC
TRBV5-8	few	TRBJ2-2	TRBD2	CASSSGLAGKANTGELFF	TGTGCCAGCAGCTCCGGACTAGCGGGGAAAGCGAACACCGGGGAGCTGTTTTTT
TRBV10-3	-	TRBJ2-2	TRBD2	CAISSGTSGGTDTGELFF	TGTGCCATCAGTTCCGGGACTAGCGGGGGTACGGACACCGGGGAGCTGTTTTTT
TRBV4-1	-	TRBJ2-2	TRBD2	CASSPWGGGTGELFF	TGCGCCAGCAGCCCCTGGGGGGGAGGCACCGGGGAGCTGTTTTTT
TRBV5-1	few	TRBJ1-2	TRBD1	CASSRDRGGDGYTF	TGCGCCAGCAGCAGGGACAGGGGAGGGGATGGCTACACCTTC
TRBV5-6	-	TRBJ2-1	-	CASSLAGNEQFF	TGTGCCAGCAGCTTGGCCGGTAATGAGCAGTTCTTC
TRBV15	few	TRBJ1-2	TRBD1	CATSPRQGEWDGYTF	TGTGCCACCAGCCCCCGACAGGGGGAGTGGGATGGCTACACCTTC
TRBV2	-	TRBJ2-7	-	CASSVNWASYFSYEQYF	TGTGCCAGCAGTGTAAATTGGGCCAGCTACTTCTCCTACGAGCAGTACTTC
TRBV18	-	TRBJ2-1	-	CASSPQLGGPGSYNEQFF	TGTGCCAGCTCACCCCAACTCGGGGGGCCGGGGTCCTACAATGAGCAGTTCTTC
TRBV6-2/TRBV6-3	-	TRBJ1-2	-	CASSKTVLRTYGYTF	TGTGCCAGCAGTAAGACAGTTCTACGGACCTATGGCTACACCTTC
TRBV7-2	-	TRBJ2-3	-	CASSLEKRPTDTQYF	TGTGCCAGCAGCTTAGAGAAGCGACCCACAGATACGCAGTATTTT
TRBV2	-	TRBJ2-7	TRBD1	CASSVGRGLSYEQYF	TGTGCCAGCAGTGTGGGCAGGGGGCTATCCTACGAGCAGTACTTC
TRBV19	few	TRBJ1-2	-	CASSDRIRHMNYGYTF	TGTGCCAGTAGTGACAGGATTAGGCACATGAACTATGGCTACACCTTC
TRBV6-5	-	TRBJ1-1	-	CASGQQLLNTEAFF	TGTGCCAGCGGACAGCAGCTACTGAACACTGAAGCTTTCTTT
TRBV7-7	-	TRBJ2-1	TRBD2	CASSAAGVNDEQFF	TGTGCCAGCAGCGCTGCGGGGGTCAACGATGAGCAGTTCTTC
TRBV27	once	TRBJ2-3	-	CASSLYRVTGTDTQYF	TGTGCCAGCAGTTTGTACAGGGTTACGGGAACAGATACGCAGTATTTT